A single sample is the source of the 19 T cell receptor beta chains below, sequenced in a study of blood T cells in healthy people across ages. A J-beta primer mix and a sample-barcoded 5' primer were used in a second PCR of about 7 to 12 cycles. From the 5' RACE reads, TCRdb called clonotypes with MiXCR, one entry per CDR3 protein. The table shows hundreds of thousands of distinct CDR3 sequences, with about 42% occurring only once. The sample was blood. Every receptor here comes from an older man in good health.

The V and J genes are TRBV5-1 and TRBJ1-2, with a possible D match to TRBD1 (5 bases). Germline V gives CDR1 SGHRS, CDR2 YFSETQ. CDR3 size: 15 residues. The V and J ends lost 3 bases and 6 bases respectively, with 18 bases between them. CDR3 bases: TGCGCCAGCAGCTGGGAGGGTTCTGGGGACGATGGCTACACCTTC. Translating it yields CASSWEGSGDDGYTF.

The chain employs TRBV12-3 or TRBV12-4 and TRBJ2-7, with 7 bases matching TRBD2. Trimming at V came to 6 bases and at J to 6 bases, leaving 8 bases not matched to a gene. CDR3 length: 13 amino acids. The CDR3 spells CASSPGREFEQYF. CDR3 in DNA: TGTGCCAGCAGCCCCGGGCGGGAGTTCGAGCAGTACTTC.

The chain uses TRBV20-1 and TRBJ2-2, with D possibly being TRBD2 (6 bases). V was pared by 3 bases and J by 7 bases, with 12 bases between. Germline V gives CDR1 DFQATT, CDR2 SNEGSKA (reference sequence). The CDR3 consists of 13 residues. Here the CDR3 DNA reads TGCAGTGCTAGTGCTTGGCGGGGCGGGGAGCTGTTTTTT. Protein sequence: CSASAWRGGELFF.

The chain is built from TRBV3-1 and TRBJ2-5; 8 nucleotides agree with TRBD2. The germline V gene encodes CDR1 LGHDT and CDR2 YNNKEL (reference sequence). There are 14 residues in the CDR3. Trimming at V came to 6 bases and at J to 5 bases, leaving 8 bases not matched to a gene. The CDR3 protein is CASRLLAEGETQYF. For the CDR3, the DNA is TGTGCCAGCAGACTACTAGCGGAAGGGGAGACCCAGTACTTC.

This clonotype occurred a few times. The chain joins TRBV20-1 to TRBJ2-3; 13 positions agree with TRBD2. This CDR3 region has 17 residues. CDR1 and CDR2 from the germline V gene are DFQATT and SNEGSKA (reference sequence). Trimming cost V 6 bases and J 1 base; bases outside gene matches: 10. The CDR3 reads CSATSGTSGKGTDTQYF. The CDR3 nucleotides read TGCAGTGCAACCTCAGGGACTAGCGGGAAGGGCACAGATACGCAGTATTTT.

This clonotype was detected a few times. V usage is TRBV20-1 and J usage is TRBJ2-1, with TRBD2 matching 8 bases. Germline lookup yields CDR1 DFQATT and CDR2 SNEGSKA (reference sequence). The V segment lost 6 bases and the J segment 7 bases; nucleotides outside the gene matches: 17. The CDR3 has 16 amino acids. DNA of the CDR3: TGCAGTGCCGCCGGGGTGGCGGGAGGACACTTAAATGAGCAGTTCTTC. Translated, it gives CSAAGVAGGHLNEQFF.

V and J are TRBV4-3 and TRBJ2-7, with TRBD2 matching over 10 bases. Germline V CDR1 and CDR2: LGHNA, YSLEER. There are 17 residues in the CDR3. V lost 0 bases, J lost 2 bases, and 7 bases stayed unmatched. The CDR3 nucleotides read TGCGCCAGCAGCCAAGATTTTCTAGCGGGAGTCACCTACGAGCAGTACTTC. It yields the protein CASSQDFLAGVTYEQYF.

This clonotype has at least ten counts. V and J are TRBV21-1 and TRBJ2-2; TRBD1 is the table's D call and was not checked against the DNA. TRBV21-1 is a known pseudogene. The CDR3 is 17 residues long. Written as DNA, the CDR3 is TGTGCCAGCAGCAAGTGCTCCGGGACGAACTGCGCCGGGGAGCTGTTTTTT. It codes for CASSKCSGTNCAGELFF.

The J gene is TRBJ1-2, the V gene TRBV2, with unresolved D. The CDR3 runs to 15 residues. Germline CDR1 SNHLY, CDR2 FYNNEI. V was shortened by 6 bases and J by 1 base, with 15 bases between the two germline ends. The CDR3 spells CASRATPSLNYGYTF. In nucleotides, the CDR3 is TGTGCCAGCAGGGCGACACCGTCCCTTAACTATGGCTACACCTTC.

The table lists this clonotype with a few counts. The genes are TRBV2 and TRBJ2-2; D may be TRBD2 (5 bases). V lost 5 bases and J lost 8, with 24 bases in between. The CDR3 totals 17 residues. Germline CDR1 reads SNHLY; CDR2 reads FYNNEI. Here the CDR3 reads CASSTPLAGFKGGELFF. The CDR3 DNA reads TGTGCCAGCAGTACCCCTCTAGCCGGGTTCAAGGGAGGGGAGCTGTTTTTT.

This clonotype was seen at least ten times. One end of the junction is discordant with germline, which a read error may explain. The rearrangement uses TRBV2 and TRBJ2-7; D gene uncertain. The CDR3 spans 14 residues. Germline values: CDR1 SNHLY, CDR2 FYNNEI. Written as DNA, the CDR3 is TGTGCCAGCAGGGAAGGGTCCGTTACCTACGAGCAGTACTTC. This sequence encodes CASREGSVTYEQYF.

On this clonotype: One junction end disagrees with the germline gene, perhaps due to a read error. The V and J genes are TRBV7-3 and TRBJ2-6, with D possibly being TRBD2 (6 bases). Germline lookup yields CDR1 SGHTA and CDR2 FQGTGA. The CDR3 sequence is 17 residues long. CDR3 DNA sequence: TGTGCCAGCAGCCTCCGAACAGGCGGGAACGGGGCCAACGTCCTGTCTTTC. Amino acids: CASSLRTGGNGANVLSF.

The V and J genes are TRBV3-1 and TRBJ2-1; the match to TRBD2 covers 13 bases. Germline loops: CDR1 LGHDT, CDR2 YNNKEL (reference sequence). Losses at the gene ends were 0 bases for V and 7 bases for J; bases not matched to a gene: 12. CDR3 size: 19 residues. The CDR3 spells CASSQDLWTSGRIGNEQFF. The CDR3 DNA is TGTGCCAGCAGCCAAGATCTTTGGACTAGCGGGAGAATCGGGAATGAGCAGTTCTTC.

The chain is built from TRBV3-1 and TRBJ2-1; 10 bases are shared with TRBD1. Per the germline V gene, CDR1 is LGHDT and CDR2 is YNNKEL (reference sequence). V shed 8 bases, J shed 9 bases, and the junction held 7 bases outside the gene matches. This CDR3 contains 13 residues. CDR3 sequence: CASGGTGEREQFF. In DNA, the CDR3 is TGTGCCAGCGGAGGGACAGGGGAGCGTGAGCAGTTCTTC.

The chain links TRBV9 to TRBJ1-2; D perhaps matches TRBD1 (5 bases). Germline V gene data show CDR1 as SGDLS and CDR2 as YYNGEE. The ends were cut back, 0 bases at V and 0 bases at J, with 9 bases in the middle. The CDR3 length is 15 residues. The CDR3 region has the DNA TGTGCCAGCAGCGTAGTGGGGGTCCCTAACTATGGCTACACCTTC. This gives the protein CASSVVGVPNYGYTF. The full variable domain, with the rest looked up from reference TRBV9 and TRBJ1-2, is DSGVTQTPKHLITATGQRVTLRCSPRSGDLSVYWYQQSLDQGLQFLIQYYNGEERAKGNILERFSAQQFPDLHSELNLSSLELGDSALYFCASSVVGVPNYGYTFGSGTRLTVV.

This chain links TRBV2 with TRBJ2-3, with D unresolved. Germline CDR1 SNHLY, CDR2 FYNNEI. The ends were cut back, 0 bases at V and 7 bases at J, with 17 bases in the middle. The CDR3 has 16 residues. The CDR3 spells CASSEALTLDLYTQYF. The CDR3 nucleotides are TGTGCCAGCAGTGAAGCGCTTACGCTAGATTTATATACGCAGTATTTT. Combining the CDR3 with reference TRBV2 and TRBJ2-3 gives the whole variable domain EPEVTQTPSHQVTQMGQEVILRCVPISNHLYFYWYRQILGQKVEFLVSFYNNEISEKSEIFDDQFSVERPDGSNFTLKIRSTKLEDSAMYFCASSEALTLDLYTQYFGPGTRLTVL.

This clonotype was found a few times. This chain connects TRBV12-3 or TRBV12-4 to TRBJ2-5; 10 bases are a match to TRBD2. CDR3 length: 14 amino acids. The V segment lost 7 bases and the J segment 5 bases; nucleotides outside the gene matches: 7. The CDR3 region has the DNA TGTGCCAGCACTCTAGCGGGAGTAAGGGAGACCCAGTACTTC. Its translation is CASTLAGVRETQYF.

This chain links TRBV2 with TRBJ2-6; D is uncertain. The CDR3 spans 13 residues. The V end lost 8 bases, the J end lost 1 base, and 6 bases lay between the germline ends. The germline V gene encodes CDR1 SNHLY and CDR2 FYNNEI. CDR3 sequence reads: CASAKSGANVLTF. The CDR3 nucleotides are TGTGCCAGCGCTAAATCTGGGGCCAACGTCCTGACTTTC.

The chain recombines TRBV11-3 with TRBJ2-7; 7 positions match TRBD2. Germline V gene lookup returns CDR1 SGHNT and CDR2 YENEEA. V was clipped by 11 bases and J by 5 bases; unmatched bases: 15. The CDR3 runs 14 residues. The CDR3 is CAGTLGRERDEQYF. CDR3 bases: TGTGCCGGCACACTCGGGCGGGAGAGGGACGAGCAGTACTTC. The full variable domain, rest sourced from reference TRBV11-3 and TRBJ2-7, is EAGVVQSPRYKIIEKKQPVAFWCNPISGHNTLYWYLQNLGQGPELLIRYENEEAVDDSQLPKDRFSAERLKGVDSTLKIQPAELGDSAVYLCAGTLGRERDEQYFGPGTRLTVT.